A single T cell receptor beta chain is shown here with its context. Its antigen is as yet unknown. This sample stems from a study of cytomegalovirus exposure and HLA in healthy donors. Study-wide findings and caveats: Sequencing had likely introduced a cluster of highly shared sequence variants as an artifact. Near-uniform donor sequencing depth was presumed by presence/absence analyses. 150 or so TCR beta chains were listed as cytomegalovirus-associated. Rare sequences made up most TCRs, while some public TCRs were found in many donors.

This CDR3 spans 17 amino acids. Germline V lookup: CDR1 SGHTA, CDR2 FQGNSA. The germline V and J ends were trimmed by 2 bases and 5 bases, with 18 bases remaining between them. The PCR employed 60 Vbeta primers together with 13 Jbeta primers. The repertoire was sequenced with immunoSEQ multiplex PCR; TCRdb's copy has only in-frame clones and lacks some. Of 200,000 to 250,000 clones detected, more than 65% appear once; the ten largest clones hold 1.5% to 2%. The source material was PBMCs. This receptor was identified in a man aged 50-60 years in good health and CMV-seronegative. The genes are TRBV7-2 and TRBJ1-4, with TRBD1 as a possible D gene (5 bases). CDR3 protein: CASSLTVLRQQNEKLFF. CDR3 bases: TGTGCCAGCAGCTTAACGGTTTTGAGACAGCAGAATGAAAAACTGTTTTTT.